This record covers a single T cell receptor (beta chain). Its antigen is as yet unknown. This entry comes from a study of cytomegalovirus exposure and HLA in healthy donors. Study information: The approximately 120 validation repertoires used the same platform as the roughly 620 first-cohort repertoires, a later analysis reported.

This CDR3 region has 15 residues. CDR1 SGHRS and CDR2 YFSETQ come from the germline V gene. The V segment lost 4 bases and the J segment 2 bases; nucleotides outside the gene matches: 5. General study points: The study flagged fewer than 200 TCR beta chains as cytomegalovirus-associated. Among TCR sequences, most were rare, though some public TCRs appeared in many donors. Diagnosis of cytomegalovirus status made by the classifier reportedly showed high specificity and sensitivity.

This table comes from immunoSEQ multiplex PCR, and its TCRdb copy is limited to in-frame clones, with some not included. The table shows 250,000 to 350,000 clones, with over 75% occurring only once. This TCR derives from a woman younger than 30 in good health and CMV-seronegative. Sequencing was done on a sample of PBMCs. The rearrangement joins TRBV5-1 to TRBJ1-5, with 8 bases matching TRBD1. The CDR3 sequence: CASSLGQGGNQPQHF. The CDR3 DNA sequence: TGCGCCAGCAGCCTCGGACAGGGAGGCAATCAGCCCCAGCATTTT.